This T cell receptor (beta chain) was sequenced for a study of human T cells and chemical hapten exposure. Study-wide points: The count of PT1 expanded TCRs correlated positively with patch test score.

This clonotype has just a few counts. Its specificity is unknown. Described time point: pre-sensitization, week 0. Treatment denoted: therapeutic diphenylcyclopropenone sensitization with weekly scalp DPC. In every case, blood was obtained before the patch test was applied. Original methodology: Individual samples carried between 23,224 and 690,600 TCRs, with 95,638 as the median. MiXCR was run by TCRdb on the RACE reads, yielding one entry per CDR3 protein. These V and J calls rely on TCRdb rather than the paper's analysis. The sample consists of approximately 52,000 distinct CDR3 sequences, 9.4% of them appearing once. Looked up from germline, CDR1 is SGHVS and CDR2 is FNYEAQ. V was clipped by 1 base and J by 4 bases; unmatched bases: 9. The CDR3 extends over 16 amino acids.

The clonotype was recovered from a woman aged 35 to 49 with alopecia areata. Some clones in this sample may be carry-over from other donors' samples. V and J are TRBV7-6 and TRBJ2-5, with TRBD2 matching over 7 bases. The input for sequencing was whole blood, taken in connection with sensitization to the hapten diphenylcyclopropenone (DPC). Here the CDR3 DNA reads TGTGCCAGCAGCTTAGTAGCAGCGGGGTCCGGAGAGACCCAGTACTTC. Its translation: CASSLVAAGSGETQYF.